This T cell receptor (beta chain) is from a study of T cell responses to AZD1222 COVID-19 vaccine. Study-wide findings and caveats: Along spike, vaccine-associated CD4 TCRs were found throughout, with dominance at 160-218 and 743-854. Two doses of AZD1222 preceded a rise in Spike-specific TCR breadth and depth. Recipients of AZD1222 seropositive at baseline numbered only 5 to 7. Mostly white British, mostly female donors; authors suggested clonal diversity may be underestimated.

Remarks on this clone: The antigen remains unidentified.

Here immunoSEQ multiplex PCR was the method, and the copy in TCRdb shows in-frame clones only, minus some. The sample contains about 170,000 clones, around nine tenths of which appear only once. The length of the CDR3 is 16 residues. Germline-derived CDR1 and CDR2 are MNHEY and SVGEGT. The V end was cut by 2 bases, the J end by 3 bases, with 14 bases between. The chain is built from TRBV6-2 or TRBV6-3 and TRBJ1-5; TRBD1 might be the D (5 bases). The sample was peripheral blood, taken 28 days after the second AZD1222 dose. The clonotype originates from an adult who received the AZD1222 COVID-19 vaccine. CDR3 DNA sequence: TGTGCCAGCAGTTACCACCCCCGGGGGTTCAATCAGCCCCAGCATTTT. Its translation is CASSYHPRGFNQPQHF.